This T cell receptor (beta chain) was profiled in a study of beta chain features in type 1 diabetes (dated by TCRdb to the late 2010s). About the study as a whole: Mean age, gender distribution, total cell number and subset yield were not different between patients and healthy donors. A total of roughly 98,000,000 sorted cells were examined across all samples, and RNA yield correlated strongly with the number of cells per subset. In the study, TCRB repertoires of sorted circulating CD4+ T cell subsets from recently diagnosed type 1 diabetes patients were compared with those of matched healthy donors. Regulatory and stem cell-like memory subsets were obtained from only 8 patients and about eight healthy donors, while naive and central memory subsets were obtained from all 30 or so donors.

The High Capacity cDNA Reverse Transcription Kit was used to reverse transcribe all of the isolated RNA, meaning that expressed TCRB transcripts were what got sequenced. Deep immunoSEQ sequencing was applied to naive, central memory and regulatory T cell samples, giving an average of roughly 3.5 million total reads per sample. Sorted cells were lysed in RLT buffer and RNA was extracted with DNase-treated RNeasy Micro or Mini kits, depending on cell number. Each cell subset was processed on its own to prevent cross-contamination, while patient and healthy donor samples were processed together. Using the immunoSEQ multiplex PCR, TCRB sequences were amplified from cDNA into 87-bp fragments spanning the CDR3 region. Amplicons were sequenced on the Illumina HiSeq platform. Per the original workflow: PCR bias was computationally corrected using synthetic template baselines, reads within Hamming distance 2 were collapsed, and singletons that could not be merged were discarded. Reads were aligned against IMGT to assign V, D and J genes, CDR3 length and insertions or deletions at six rearrangement sites. Clonotype counts were normalized to sorted cell number within each subset before computing true diversity and Gini coefficients with the tcR R package. Repertoire sharing was quantified using the overlap coefficient calculated on TCRB nucleotide sequences. Out-of-frame TCRB sequences from naive cells were analyzed to stand in for the pre-selection repertoire. What TCRdb holds here is the immuneACCESS table cut down to in-frame rearrangements. Part of the clones is not present; checked against another copy, under half of the missing clones reflect an unresolved V gene, and the others are unexplained. The V and J calls and the clone size are those of that table, but D and trimming were determined from the DNA. The sample has 600,000 to 700,000 clones on record, 13% of them singletons. About 0.02% of the sample is in the top ten clones.

Note on this clone: This clone's antigen is unknown. One base away there is no much larger clone; base qualities are not given.

A single peripheral blood draw of about 116 mL on average was collected from each donor into heparinised tubes. A BD FACSAria II was used to sort naive, central memory, regulatory and stem cell-like memory CD4+ T cells with a panel that included CD45RO, CCR7, CD25, CD127, CD95 and CD27. Every sorted population had a purity above 95%. Right away, PBMCs were isolated by Lymphoprep density gradient centrifugation and were stained directly, with no culture step. To minimize batch effects, samples were stained and sorted in pairs, one healthy donor with one patient per experiment. The paper's findings and limits, for the study overall: Shorter templates might have been favored by PCR, but patient and control samples were amplified and corrected together, so both groups would have been affected equally by any skew. A moderate but significant shortening of TCRB CDR3 length was observed in type 1 diabetes patients in all four CD4+ subsets. Naive, central memory and regulatory TCRB repertoires appeared to be more similar among patients than among healthy donors. Patients with type 1 diabetes made fewer insertions and deleted more nucleotides at VDJ recombination sites, implying thymic rearrangement abnormalities. Because cDNA was sequenced instead of genomic DNA, activated cells with high expression could be over-represented, although the groups did not differ in activation or CD3 levels. Only small numbers of individuals were included in the HLA sub-analyses, which left unresolved whether HLA type had any influence on TCRB rearrangement.

Trimming removed 0 bases from V and 2 bases from J, leaving 10 bases between the germline ends. As encoded in the germline V gene, CDR1 is LGHNA while CDR2 is YNFKEQ. The CDR3 contains 15 residues, cysteine and phenylalanine counted. Of the read, only the CDR3 DNA is kept; its 45 bases are in frame from base 1. The sequence is built from TRBV4-2 and TRBJ1-2; tentative D gene TRBD1, with 5 bases matching. The sequence was obtained from a man aged 18 to 29 with type 1 diabetes. The specimen was naive CD4+ T cells from blood. Interpreted using the paper, the cell subset or site label stands for: true naive CD4+ T cells. The CDR3 corresponds to CASSQEGRDNYGYTF. The DNA is TGTGCCAGCAGCCAAGAGGGCAGGGACAACTATGGCTACACCTTC.